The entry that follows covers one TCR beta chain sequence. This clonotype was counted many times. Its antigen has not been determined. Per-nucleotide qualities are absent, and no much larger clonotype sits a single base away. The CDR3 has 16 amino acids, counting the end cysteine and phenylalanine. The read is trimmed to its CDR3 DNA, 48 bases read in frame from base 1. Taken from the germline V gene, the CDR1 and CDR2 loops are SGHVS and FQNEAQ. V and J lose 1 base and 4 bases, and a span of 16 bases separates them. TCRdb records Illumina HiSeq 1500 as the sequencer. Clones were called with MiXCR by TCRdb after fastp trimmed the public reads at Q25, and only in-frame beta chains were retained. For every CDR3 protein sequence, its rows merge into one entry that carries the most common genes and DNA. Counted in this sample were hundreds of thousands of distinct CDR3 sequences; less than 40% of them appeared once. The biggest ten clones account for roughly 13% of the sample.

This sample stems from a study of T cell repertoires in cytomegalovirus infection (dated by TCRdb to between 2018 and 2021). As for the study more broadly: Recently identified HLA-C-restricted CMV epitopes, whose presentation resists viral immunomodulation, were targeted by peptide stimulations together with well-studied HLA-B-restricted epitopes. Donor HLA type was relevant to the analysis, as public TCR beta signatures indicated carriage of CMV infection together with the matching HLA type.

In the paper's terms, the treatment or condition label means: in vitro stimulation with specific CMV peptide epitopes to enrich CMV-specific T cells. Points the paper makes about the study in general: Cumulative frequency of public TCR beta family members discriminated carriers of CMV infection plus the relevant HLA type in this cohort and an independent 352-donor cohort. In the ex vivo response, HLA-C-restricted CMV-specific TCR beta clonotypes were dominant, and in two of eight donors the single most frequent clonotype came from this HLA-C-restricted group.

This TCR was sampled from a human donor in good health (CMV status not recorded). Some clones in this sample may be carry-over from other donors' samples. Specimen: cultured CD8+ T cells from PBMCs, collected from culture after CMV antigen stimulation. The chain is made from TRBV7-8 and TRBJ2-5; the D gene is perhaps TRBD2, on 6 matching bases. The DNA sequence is TGTGCCAGCAGCTTAGAGGGTCTAGCGTGGCTAGAGACCCAGTACTTC. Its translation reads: CASSLEGLAWLETQYF.